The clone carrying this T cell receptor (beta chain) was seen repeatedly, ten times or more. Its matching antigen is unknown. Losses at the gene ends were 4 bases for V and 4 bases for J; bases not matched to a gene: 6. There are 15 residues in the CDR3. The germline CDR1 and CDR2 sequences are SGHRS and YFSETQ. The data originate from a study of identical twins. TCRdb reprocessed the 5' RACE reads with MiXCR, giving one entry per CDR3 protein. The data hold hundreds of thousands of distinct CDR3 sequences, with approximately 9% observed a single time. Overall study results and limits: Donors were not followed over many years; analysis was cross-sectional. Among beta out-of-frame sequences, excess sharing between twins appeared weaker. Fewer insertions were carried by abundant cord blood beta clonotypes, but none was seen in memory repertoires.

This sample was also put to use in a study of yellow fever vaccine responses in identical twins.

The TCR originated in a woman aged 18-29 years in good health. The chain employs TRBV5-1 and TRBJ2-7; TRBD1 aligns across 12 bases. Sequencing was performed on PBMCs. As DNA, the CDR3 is TGCGCCAGCAGCCAAGGGACAGGGGGCGGTTACGAGCAGTACTTC. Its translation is CASSQGTGGGYEQYF.